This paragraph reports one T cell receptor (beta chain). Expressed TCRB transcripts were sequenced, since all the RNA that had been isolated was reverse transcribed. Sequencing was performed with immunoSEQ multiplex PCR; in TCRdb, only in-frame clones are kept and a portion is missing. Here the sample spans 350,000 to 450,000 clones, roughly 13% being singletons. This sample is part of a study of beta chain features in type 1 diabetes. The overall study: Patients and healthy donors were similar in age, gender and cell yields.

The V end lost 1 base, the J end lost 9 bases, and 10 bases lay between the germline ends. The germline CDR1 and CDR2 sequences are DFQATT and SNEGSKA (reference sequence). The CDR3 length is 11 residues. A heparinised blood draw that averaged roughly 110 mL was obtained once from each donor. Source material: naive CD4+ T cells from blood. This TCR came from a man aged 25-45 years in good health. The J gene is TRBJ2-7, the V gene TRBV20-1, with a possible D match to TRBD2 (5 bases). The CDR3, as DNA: TGCAGTGCTAGAGGAGAGGGTGGGCAGTACTTC. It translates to CSARGEGGQYF.